The rows below give T cell receptor beta chains drawn from one sample of a study of CD8+CD57+ T cells in acquired aplastic anemia. TCRdb redid the calling of the reads with MiXCR, one entry per CDR3 protein. The sample has about 220,000 distinct CDR3 sequences, approximately 50% seen once. The source material was sorted CD4+, CD8+, or CD8+CD57+ T cells (not recorded which) from PBMCs. The receptors come from a human donor with aplastic anemia. CDR3s include the opening cysteine and the closing phenylalanine or tryptophan. D genes are given only for firm matches. Not every row has a clone size; where given, it reads once, few, many or a size class.

.	TRBV7-2	TRBJ2-7	.	TGTGCCAGCAGCTTAGCAACGGACCCGACCTACGAGCAGTACTTC	CASSLATDPTYEQYF
TRBD1	TRBV24-1	TRBJ2-6	once	TGTGCCACCAGCGGGACAGGGTATCCCCTCTCTGGGGCCAACGTCCTGACTTTC	CATSGTGYPLSGANVLTF
TRBD2	TRBV6-4	TRBJ2-1	.	TGTGCCAGCAGGACTAGCGGGGGGGCCAATGAGCAGTTCTTC	CASRTSGGANEQFF
TRBD1	TRBV4-3	TRBJ1-1	.	TGCGCCAGCAGCCAAGACGGGGACAGCGGCACTGAAGCTTTCTTT	CASSQDGDSGTEAFF
.	TRBV5-4	TRBJ2-7	.	TGTGCCAGCAGCTCGATATCCGGATACGAGCAGTACTTC	CASSSISGYEQYF
.	TRBV4-3	TRBJ1-2	.	TGCGCCAGCAGCCAAGACCTGATTCGGGGCTACACCTTC	CASSQDLIRGYTF
TRBD2	TRBV5-4	TRBJ2-1	many	TGTGCCAGCAGCTTGGATGGGATAGCGGGAGGTGGAGAGCAGTTCTTC	CASSLDGIAGGGEQFF
.	TRBV24-1	TRBJ2-7	many	TGTGCCACCAGTCGTTCAGGGGACTACGAGCAGTACTTC	CATSRSGDYEQYF
.	TRBV20-1	TRBJ2-1	many	TGCAGTGCTAATCCCAGGGGCAAGTACAATGAGCAGTTCTTC	CSANPRGKYNEQFF
TRBD2	TRBV11-1	TRBJ2-7	.	TGTGCCAGCAGCTTGGACGGACTAGGCTTCCCGGTCCCCGAGCAGTACTTC	CASSLDGLGFPVPEQYF
.	TRBV19	TRBJ1-5	.	TGTGCCAGCTCACCCAAGGCAGGTGGAGGTGGCAATCAGCCCCAGCATTTT	CASSPKAGGGGNQPQHF
TRBD2	TRBV15	TRBJ2-7	.	TGTGCCACCAGCAGAGTGGGGGGGTCATACGACGAGCAGTACTTC	CATSRVGGSYDEQYF
TRBD1	TRBV12-3/TRBV12-4	TRBJ1-5	.	TGTGCCAGCAGCCCCAGTTGGGACAGGGAGGATCAGCCCCAGCATTTT	CASSPSWDREDQPQHF
.	TRBV5-4	TRBJ2-5	.	TGTGCCAGCAGCCAGAGAGGGGAGAGCCAGTACTTC	CASSQRGESQYF
.	TRBV19	TRBJ2-7	many	TGTGCCAGTAGTCAAGCCCGGGACAATTACGAGCAGTACTTC	CASSQARDNYEQYF
.	TRBV24-1	TRBJ2-7	.	TGTGCCACCAGTCCGGGACGGATCTACGAGCAGTACTTC	CATSPGRIYEQYF
.	TRBV6-5	TRBJ2-1	many	TGTGCCAGCAGTCTACAGCTCCTTAACAATGAGCAGTTCTTC	CASSLQLLNNEQFF
TRBD2	TRBV7-8	TRBJ2-5	many	TGTGCCAGCAGCTTAGTAGCGGGAGGAAAAGAGACCCAGTACTTC	CASSLVAGGKETQYF
.	TRBV20-1	TRBJ2-7	.	TGCAGTGCTAGATACTCCTACGAGCAGTACTTC	CSARYSYEQYF
TRBD2	TRBV2	TRBJ2-6	.	TGTGCCAGCATAGCGGGACGGTGGGGGGCCAACGTCCTGACTTTC	CASIAGRWGANVLTF
.	TRBV20-1	TRBJ2-7	.	TGCAGTGCTAGTGGAGTCGGGACACAGAGCTCCTACGAGCAGTACTTC	CSASGVGTQSSYEQYF
TRBD1	TRBV20-1	TRBJ1-5	few	TGCAGTGCTACAGGACAGGAACATAGCAATCAGCCCCAGCATTTT	CSATGQEHSNQPQHF
TRBD2	TRBV7-8	TRBJ2-7	few	TGTGCCAGCAGCTCAGGCGGTCTGGCGCTAGCGGGGGACGAGCAGTACTTC	CASSSGGLALAGDEQYF
.	TRBV6-1	TRBJ2-7	many	TGTGCCAGCACCCCAAGGGTAGCGGCAGGGATCGACGAGCAGTACTTC	CASTPRVAAGIDEQYF
TRBD2	TRBV7-9	TRBJ2-1	once	TGTGCCAGCAGCTTAAGGGGGGCTAGCGGGGCGGATGAGCAGTTCTTC	CASSLRGASGADEQFF
.	TRBV13	TRBJ2-1	many	TGTGCCAGCAGCTTACCGCGGGATGAGCAGTTCTTC	CASSLPRDEQFF
.	TRBV25-1	TRBJ2-1	.	TGTGCCAGCAGCCTTTTTGGGGTGGGGAATGAGCAGTTCTTC	CASSLFGVGNEQFF
.	TRBV7-8	TRBJ2-3	once	TGTGCCAGCAGCTTTTGGGGCCTCCAGGCTGTGAGCACAGATACGCAGTATTTT	CASSFWGLQAVSTDTQYF
TRBD2	TRBV10-3	TRBJ2-3	.	TGTGCCAGCAGTGATGAAGCGGGGGGAGCAGATACGCAGTATTTT	CASSDEAGGADTQYF
.	TRBV10-1	TRBJ2-7	many	TGCGCCAGCAGTGAGTCTAGGGTTCTCTACGAGCAGTACTTC	CASSESRVLYEQYF
TRBD1	TRBV2	TRBJ1-1	.	TGTGCCAGCAGTGAAGAAGGACAGGGGGCGTTCACTGAAGCTTTCTTT	CASSEEGQGAFTEAFF
.	TRBV4-2	TRBJ1-1	few	TGTGCCAGCAGCCTTCCATTCGGACGTGCGGACACTGAAGCTTTCTTT	CASSLPFGRADTEAFF
TRBD2	TRBV6-4	TRBJ2-3	many	TGTGCCAGCAGTGACTCGAACGGGGGGACAGATACGCAGTATTTT	CASSDSNGGTDTQYF
.	TRBV2	TRBJ1-5	.	TGTGCCAGCAACGTCGGGGGCGTTCAGCCCCAGCATTTT	CASNVGGVQPQHF
.	TRBV3-1	TRBJ2-5	.	TGTGCCAGCAGCCAAGACCCATCGAAGACCCAGTACTTC	CASSQDPSKTQYF
TRBD2	TRBV28	TRBJ2-7	.	TGTGCCAGCAGTTTTATAAGGACTAGCTCTCACGAGCAGTACTTC	CASSFIRTSSHEQYF
.	TRBV5-1	TRBJ2-2	.	TGCGCCAGCAGGGGAGGGACAGGGGAGCTGTTTTTT	CASRGGTGELFF
.	TRBV7-2	TRBJ2-7	.	TGTGCCAGCAGCTTAGTCCCGCACGAGCAGTACTTC	CASSLVPHEQYF
.	TRBV7-9	TRBJ1-2	few	TGTGCCAGCAGCCAAACTATCCCCGAGCAGACAAAGTATTCTTCAGGGAGCTATGGCTACACCTTC	CASSQTIPEQTKYSSGSYGYTF
.	TRBV7-9	TRBJ1-1	once	TGTGCCAGCAGCTTAGGTGCTAGCCGGGACACTGAAGCTTTCTTT	CASSLGASRDTEAFF